This TCR beta chain was observed in a study of shared clonotypes between healthy human individuals. Here immunoSEQ multiplex PCR was the method, and the copy in TCRdb shows in-frame clones only, minus some. The table records 450,000 or so clones, roughly 80% of them present only once. Between the trimmed V and J ends, which lost 4 bases and 5 bases, there was a span of 11 bases. Per the germline V gene, CDR1 is MNHNY and CDR2 is SVGAGI (reference sequence). The CDR3 covers 14 residues. The TCR was taken from a woman between 35 and 50 years old in good health. Some clones in this sample may be carry-over from other donors' samples. The rearrangement uses TRBV6-6 and TRBJ2-2, with TRBD2 as a possible D gene (5 bases). The sample comprised PBMCs. CDR3 coding DNA: TGTGCCAGCAGTTCCTTGGGAGCAACCGGGGAGCTGTTTTTT. Its translation is CASSSLGATGELFF.